These T cell receptor beta chains were read from a single sample in a study of blood T cells in healthy people across ages. In TCRdb, the 5' RACE reads were re-called with MiXCR into one record per CDR3 protein. The sample lists hundreds of thousands of distinct CDR3 sequences; about 40% were seen once. Specimen: blood. These receptors were taken from an older woman in good health. CDR3s include the opening cysteine and the closing phenylalanine or tryptophan. The D gene is left open where the match is weak. Clone size is stated in some rows and not others, as once, few, many or a class when expanded.

cdr3_nt: TGTGCCAGCAGCCGGCGGGGGGAAAATGAAAAACTGTTTTTT
cdr3_aa: CASSRRGENEKLFF
d_call: .
clone_size: few
j_call: TRBJ1-4
v_call: TRBV5-5

cdr3_nt: TGTGCCAGCAGGCTAGCGGGGGGCCGCACAGATACGCAGTATTTT
cdr3_aa: CASRLAGGRTDTQYF
d_call: TRBD2
clone_size: .
j_call: TRBJ2-3
v_call: TRBV7-2

cdr3_nt: TGTGCCAGCAGCCCCGGAGGGACGACAGGGACCAATGAAAAACTGTTTTTT
cdr3_aa: CASSPGGTTGTNEKLFF
d_call: TRBD1
clone_size: .
j_call: TRBJ1-4
v_call: TRBV5-5

cdr3_nt: TGCAGTGCTAGAGTGGGTGTACAGCCCCAGCATTTT
cdr3_aa: CSARVGVQPQHF
d_call: .
clone_size: few
j_call: TRBJ1-5
v_call: TRBV20-1

cdr3_nt: TGCGCCAGCAGTGACCCCGGGACAGAGGACTATGGCTACACCTTC
cdr3_aa: CASSDPGTEDYGYTF
d_call: TRBD1
clone_size: few
j_call: TRBJ1-2
v_call: TRBV10-2

cdr3_nt: TGTGCCAACACGGGGGCAAAGCCCTACAATGAGCAGTTCTTC
cdr3_aa: CANTGAKPYNEQFF
d_call: .
clone_size: .
j_call: TRBJ2-1
v_call: TRBV2

cdr3_nt: TGTGCCAGCAGCGCAGGGGAGCCCCAGTACTTC
cdr3_aa: CASSAGEPQYF
d_call: .
clone_size: .
j_call: TRBJ2-5
v_call: TRBV7-2

cdr3_nt: TGTGCCAGCGGGGCAGGGGGAACTAACTATGGCTACACCTTC
cdr3_aa: CASGAGGTNYGYTF
d_call: TRBD1
clone_size: .
j_call: TRBJ1-2
v_call: TRBV7-3

cdr3_nt: TGTGCCACCAGTGAAACCGAACGGACAGACTACAATGAGCAGTTCTTC
cdr3_aa: CATSETERTDYNEQFF
d_call: .
clone_size: .
j_call: TRBJ2-1
v_call: TRBV24-1

cdr3_nt: TGCAATCCGAGAGGGCCAGGGGGCATCGCTGAAGCTTTCTTT
cdr3_aa: CNPRGPGGIAEAFF
d_call: TRBD1
clone_size: .
j_call: TRBJ1-1
v_call: TRBV20-1

cdr3_nt: TGTGCCAGCAGCCTAAGGGACAGGGGTTCAACCACAGATACGCAGTATTTT
cdr3_aa: CASSLRDRGSTTDTQYF
d_call: TRBD1
clone_size: .
j_call: TRBJ2-3
v_call: TRBV7-9

cdr3_nt: TGTGCCAGCAGCCAAGGTCCGGGAACAGATACGCAGTATTTT
cdr3_aa: CASSQGPGTDTQYF
d_call: .
clone_size: once
j_call: TRBJ2-3
v_call: TRBV3-1

cdr3_nt: TGTGCCAGCAGTTTGGGGACCTCGGGGATGTATGAGCAGTTCTTC
cdr3_aa: CASSLGTSGMYEQFF
d_call: .
clone_size: .
j_call: TRBJ2-1
v_call: TRBV12-3/TRBV12-4

cdr3_nt: TGTGCCAGCTCCAAGGGGTCCACGAGCTCCTACAATGAGCAGTACTTC
cdr3_aa: CASSKGSTSSYNEQYF
d_call: .
clone_size: .
j_call: TRBJ2-7
v_call: TRBV7-9

cdr3_nt: TGCGCCAGCAGCCAAGTTCAGGTAGCGGGAGTCTACGAGCAGTACTTC
cdr3_aa: CASSQVQVAGVYEQYF
d_call: TRBD2
clone_size: .
j_call: TRBJ2-7
v_call: TRBV4-1

cdr3_nt: TGTGCCAGCAGGAATGCGGGTTTCAATGAGCAGTTCTTC
cdr3_aa: CASRNAGFNEQFF
d_call: .
clone_size: .
j_call: TRBJ2-1
v_call: TRBV19

cdr3_nt: TGTGCCAGCAGCCAAGTGACTAGCGGGAGGGCCGGAGAGACCCAGTACTTC
cdr3_aa: CASSQVTSGRAGETQYF
d_call: TRBD2
clone_size: few
j_call: TRBJ2-5
v_call: TRBV3-1

cdr3_nt: TGTGCCAGCAGCTTCGGGAGTACAACGGGTCTTGAGACCCAGTACTTC
cdr3_aa: CASSFGSTTGLETQYF
d_call: .
clone_size: .
j_call: TRBJ2-5
v_call: TRBV7-9

cdr3_nt: TGTGCCAGCAAAAGCCCCGGGGGGGGCTCCTACGAGCAGTACTTC
cdr3_aa: CASKSPGGGSYEQYF
d_call: TRBD2
clone_size: .
j_call: TRBJ2-7
v_call: TRBV27

cdr3_nt: TGCGCCACCTCCGACAGACCGAACACCGGGGAGCTGTTTTTT
cdr3_aa: CATSDRPNTGELFF
d_call: .
clone_size: .
j_call: TRBJ2-2
v_call: TRBV5-1

cdr3_nt: TGCGCCAGCAGCTTAACCGGGACAGCGAACACTGAAGCTTTCTTT
cdr3_aa: CASSLTGTANTEAFF
d_call: TRBD1
clone_size: .
j_call: TRBJ1-1
v_call: TRBV5-1

cdr3_nt: TGTGCCAGCACGTCCAGGGCTAACTATGGCTACACCTTC
cdr3_aa: CASTSRANYGYTF
d_call: .
clone_size: few
j_call: TRBJ1-2
v_call: TRBV4-2